This T cell receptor (beta chain) was captured by sequencing in a study of a mutant IDH1 vaccine in newly diagnosed glioma. Study context: The vaccination schedule gave patients eight doses in weeks 1, 3, 5, 7, 11, 15, 19 and 23. Vaccination was launched 4-6 weeks after radiotherapy alone, or with temozolomide cycles. Former treatment meant radiotherapy, temozolomide, or both; the majority had gotten both.

Looked up from germline, CDR1 is MRHNA and CDR2 is SNTAGT. V was pared by 4 bases and J by 7 bases, with 11 bases between. The CDR3 runs to 13 residues. The time point denotes: week 11, during vaccination. In every dose of vaccine, 300 ug of mutant IDH1 20-mer peptide was given alongside topical imiquimod. Sequencing was performed with immunoSEQ multiplex PCR; in TCRdb, only in-frame clones are kept and a portion is missing. This repertoire shows tens of thousands of clones, about 83% found once; its top ten account for around 2.4%. This clone was observed a single time. The target antigen is unknown. The sequencing used PBMCs, collected from a glioma patient whose treatment included an IDH1 peptide vaccine. The TCR was taken from a man between 40 and 49 years old with glioma. The rearrangement uses TRBV6-4 and TRBJ2-1; D may match TRBD1 or TRBD2 (5 bases each). The CDR3, as DNA: TGTGCCAGCAGTGGGGGACCCATGAATGAGCAGTTCTTC. Residues: CASSGGPMNEQFF.